The T cell receptor beta chain under discussion was sequenced for a study of control samples from healthy donors and cancer patients. The count of this clone is one. Trimming stripped 5 bases from V and 4 bases from J, with 18 bases between. The CDR3 covers 17 residues. Germline assignment: CDR1 MDHEN and CDR2 SYDVKM. Libraries were prepared by immunoSEQ multiplex PCR; TCRdb keeps only in-frame clonotypes and omits some of them. The data contain around 130,000 clones, approximately 88% of them singletons. The rearrangement uses TRBV28 and TRBJ1-6, with D possibly matching TRBD1 (6 bases). Sequences were obtained from blood. The TCR was taken from a man aged 45-65 years in good health. The CDR3 region is CASSLYYPGQYNSPLHF. CDR3 bases: TGTGCCAGCAGTCTCTACTACCCGGGACAATATAATTCACCCCTCCACTTT.